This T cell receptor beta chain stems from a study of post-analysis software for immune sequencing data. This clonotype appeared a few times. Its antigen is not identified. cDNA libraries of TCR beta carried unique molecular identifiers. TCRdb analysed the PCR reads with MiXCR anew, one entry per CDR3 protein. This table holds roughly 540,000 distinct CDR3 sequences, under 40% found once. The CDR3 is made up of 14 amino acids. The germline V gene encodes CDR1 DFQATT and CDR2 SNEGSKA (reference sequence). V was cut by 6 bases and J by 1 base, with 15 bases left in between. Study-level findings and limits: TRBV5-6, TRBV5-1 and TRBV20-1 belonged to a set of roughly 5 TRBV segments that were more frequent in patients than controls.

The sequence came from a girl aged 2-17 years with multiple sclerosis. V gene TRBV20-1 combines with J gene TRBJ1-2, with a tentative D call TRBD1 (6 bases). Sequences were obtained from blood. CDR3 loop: CSASPLGGNYGYTF. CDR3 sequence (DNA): TGCAGTGCCAGCCCCCTAGGGGGTAACTATGGCTACACCTTC.